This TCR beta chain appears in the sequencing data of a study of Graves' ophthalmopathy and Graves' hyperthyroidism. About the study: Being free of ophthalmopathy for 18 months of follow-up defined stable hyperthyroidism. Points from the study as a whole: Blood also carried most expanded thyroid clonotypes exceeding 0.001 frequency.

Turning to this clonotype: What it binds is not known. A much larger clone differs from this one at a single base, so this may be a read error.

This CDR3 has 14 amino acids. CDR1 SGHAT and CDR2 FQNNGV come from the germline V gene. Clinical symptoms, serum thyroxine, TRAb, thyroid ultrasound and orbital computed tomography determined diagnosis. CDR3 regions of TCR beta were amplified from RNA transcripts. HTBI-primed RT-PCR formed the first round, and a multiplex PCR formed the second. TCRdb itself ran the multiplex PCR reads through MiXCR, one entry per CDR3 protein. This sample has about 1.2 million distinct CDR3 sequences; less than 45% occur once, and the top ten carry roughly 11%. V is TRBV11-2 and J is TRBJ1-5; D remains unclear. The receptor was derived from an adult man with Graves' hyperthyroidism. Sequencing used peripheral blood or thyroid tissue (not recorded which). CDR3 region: CASSRWPGNQLQHF. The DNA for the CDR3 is TGTGCCAGCAGCCGATGGCCGGGCAATCAGCTCCAGCATTTT.